These 12 T cell receptor beta chains were sequenced from one sample in a study of human T cells and chemical hapten exposure. Time point meaning: pre-sensitization, week 0. Treatment indicated: therapeutic diphenylcyclopropenone sensitization with weekly scalp DPC. TCRdb re-derived calls from the RACE reads in MiXCR, one entry per CDR3 protein. The sample carries tens of thousands of distinct CDR3 sequences, 6.7% recorded once. The sample consisted of whole blood, taken in connection with sensitization to the hapten diphenylcyclopropenone (DPC). The receptors were sampled from a woman in her thirties with alopecia areata. Some clones in this sample may be carry-over from other donors' samples.

There are many counts of this clonotype. This rearrangement joins TRBV5-1 to TRBJ1-2, with D perhaps matching TRBD1 (5 bases). V was cut by 4 bases and J by 6 bases, with 13 bases left in between. The CDR3 extends over 13 amino acids. From germline, CDR1 is SGHRS and CDR2 YFSETQ. The DNA of the CDR3 is TGCGCCAGCAGCGAAGACAGCCTCGATGGCTACACCTTC. Translation: CASSEDSLDGYTF. The variable domain in full, completed from reference TRBV5-1 and TRBJ1-2, reads KAGVTQTPRYLIKTRGQQVTLSCSPISGHRSVSWYQQTPGQGLQFLFEYFSETQRNKGNFPGRFSGRQFSNSRSEMNVSTLELGDSALYLCASSEDSLDGYTFGSGTRLTVV.

The gene calls are TRBV5-1 and TRBJ1-2; D unclear. The germline V and J ends were trimmed by 2 bases and 2 bases, with 7 bases remaining between them. CDR1 and CDR2 (germline): SGHRS, YFSETQ. The CDR3 has 13 residues. DNA for the CDR3: TGCGCCAGCAGCTTCGAAGAGAACTATGGCTACACCTTC. It yields the protein CASSFEENYGYTF.

V usage is TRBV7-8 and J usage is TRBJ1-1; D ambiguous. Germline lookup yields CDR1 SGHVS and CDR2 FQNEAQ. The CDR3 spans 13 residues. V was cut by 1 base and J by 7 bases, with 10 bases left in between. CDR3 nucleotides: TGTGCCAGCAGCTTAGGAGGAGTTAATGAAGCTTTCTTT. This translates into CASSLGGVNEAFF.

This clonotype has at least ten counts. The rearrangement links TRBV7-2 to TRBJ1-3; D is unclear. The germline V and J ends were trimmed by 0 bases and 0 bases, with 9 bases remaining between them. The CDR3 sequence is 16 residues long. Germline V gene lookup returns CDR1 SGHTA and CDR2 FQGNSA. The CDR3 sequence: CASSLAQPSSGNTIYF. The CDR3 nucleotides are TGTGCCAGCAGCTTAGCCCAGCCCAGCTCTGGAAACACCATATATTTT.

Many counts were recorded for this clonotype. The gene calls are TRBV20-1 and TRBJ2-5; D may be TRBD1 or TRBD2 (7 bases each). Trimming shortened V by 4 bases and J by 1 base, and 16 bases separated the two germline ends. Germline V lookup: CDR1 DFQATT, CDR2 SNEGSKA (reference sequence). The CDR3 is 15 residues long. CDR3 nucleotides: TGCAGTGCTATCAACTCAGGGGGGGCCCAAGAGACCCAGTACTTC. As protein: CSAINSGGAQETQYF.

This clonotype has ten or more counts. The rearrangement uses TRBV6-2 or TRBV6-3 and TRBJ2-2, with D unresolved. Germline CDR1 is MNHEY and CDR2 is SVGEGT. CDR3 length equals 12 residues. V dropped 5 bases and J dropped 1 base, with 2 bases sitting between them. The CDR3 loop is CASSRNTGELFF. For the CDR3, the DNA is TGTGCCAGCAGTCGGAACACCGGGGAGCTGTTTTTT.

V gene TRBV27 combines with J gene TRBJ2-7; TRBD2 might be the D (6 bases). V dropped 6 bases and J dropped 0 bases, with 15 bases sitting between them. Germline loops: CDR1 MNHEY, CDR2 SMNVEV (reference sequence). The CDR3 covers 15 residues. The CDR3 spells CASREGPLSSYEQYF. For the CDR3, the DNA is TGTGCCAGCAGGGAGGGTCCGTTGAGCTCCTACGAGCAGTACTTC.

This clonotype has a count of ten or more. The chain uses TRBV7-2 and TRBJ2-5; D might be TRBD2 (6 bases). The V gene's germline CDR1 is SGHTA and CDR2 FQGNSA. This CDR3 contains 15 residues. Trimming cost V 5 bases and J 7 bases, with 20 bases left between them. The CDR3 loop reads CASSPLGGAIVTQYF. CDR3 DNA sequence: TGTGCCAGCAGCCCGCTTGGCGGGGCGATCGTGACCCAGTACTTC.

This clonotype was recorded at least ten times. The chain uses TRBV5-1 and TRBJ1-1; D gene ambiguous. The CDR3 is 14 amino acids. Germline assignment: CDR1 SGHRS and CDR2 YFSETQ. Trimming removed 0 bases at V and 0 bases at J, with 6 bases between. The CDR3 DNA follows: TGCGCCAGCAGCTTGGGCGACTTGAACACTGAAGCTTTCTTT. Its translation is CASSLGDLNTEAFF.

This clonotype was observed at least ten times. J is TRBJ1-1 and V is TRBV11-2; D gene unclear. V shed 5 bases and J shed 5 bases, with 18 bases lying between them. Germline CDR1 and CDR2: SGHAT and FQNNGV. The CDR3 has 15 residues. The CDR3 is CASSPSAGRGTEAFF. CDR3 bases: TGTGCCAGCAGCCCAAGTGCGGGCCGAGGGACTGAAGCTTTCTTT. The complete variable domain, with remaining parts taken from reference TRBV11-2 and TRBJ1-1, reads EAGVAQSPRYKIIEKRQSVAFWCNPISGHATLYWYQQILGQGPKLLIQFQNNGVVDDSQLPKDRFSAERLKGVDSTLKIQPAKLEDSAVYLCASSPSAGRGTEAFFGQGTRLTVV.

This clonotype has ten or more counts. The chain has TRBV14 and TRBJ1-6, with a tentative D call TRBD1 (6 bases). Trimming took 5 bases from V and 10 from J, leaving 18 bases between them. The CDR3 spans 15 residues. Per the germline V gene, CDR1 is SGHDN and CDR2 is FVKESK. The chain's CDR3 is CASSGGGNLRSPLHF. The CDR3, as DNA: TGTGCCAGCAGCGGAGGGGGAAACCTGAGGTCACCCCTCCACTTT.

This chain connects TRBV11-2 to TRBJ2-3; TRBD1 is a possible D gene (6 bases). CDR1 and CDR2 (germline): SGHAT, FQNNGV. The length of the CDR3 is 16 residues. V was shortened by 5 bases and J by 0 bases, with 15 bases between the two germline ends. The CDR3 spells CASSRRQALSTDTQYF. In DNA, the CDR3 is TGTGCCAGCAGCCGCAGACAGGCTCTTAGCACAGATACGCAGTATTTT.